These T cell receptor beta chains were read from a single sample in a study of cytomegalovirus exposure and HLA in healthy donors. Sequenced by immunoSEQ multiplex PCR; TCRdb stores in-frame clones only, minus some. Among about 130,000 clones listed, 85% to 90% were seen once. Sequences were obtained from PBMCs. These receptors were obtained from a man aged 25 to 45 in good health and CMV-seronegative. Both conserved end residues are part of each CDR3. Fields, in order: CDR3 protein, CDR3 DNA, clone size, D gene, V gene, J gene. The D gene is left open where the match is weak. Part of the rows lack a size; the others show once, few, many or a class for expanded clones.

CDR3aa: CASTDGVGSGANVLTF; CDR3nt: TGTGCCAGCACCGACGGGGTGGGGTCTGGGGCCAACGTCCTGACTTTC; abundance: -; d_gene: -; v_gene: TRBV6-6; j_gene: TRBJ2-6
CDR3aa: CARDRGVADTQYF; CDR3nt: TGTGCCCGGGACAGGGGGGTAGCAGATACGCAGTATTTT; abundance: -; d_gene: TRBD1; v_gene: TRBV30; j_gene: TRBJ2-3
CDR3aa: CASSYGDNEQFF; CDR3nt: TGCGCCAGCAGCTACGGAGACAATGAGCAGTTCTTC; abundance: -; d_gene: -; v_gene: TRBV4-1; j_gene: TRBJ2-1
CDR3aa: CASRRLGTGDYEQYF; CDR3nt: TGTGCCAGCAGGCGCCTCGGGACAGGTGATTACGAGCAGTACTTC; abundance: -; d_gene: TRBD1; v_gene: TRBV6-1; j_gene: TRBJ2-7
CDR3aa: CASRNTGELFF; CDR3nt: TGCGCCTCCCGGAACACCGGGGAGCTGTTTTTT; abundance: -; d_gene: -; v_gene: TRBV5-1; j_gene: TRBJ2-2
CDR3aa: CASTLGAGSYEQYF; CDR3nt: TGTGCCAGCACCCTAGGGGCAGGGTCGTACGAGCAGTACTTC; abundance: -; d_gene: -; v_gene: TRBV7-9; j_gene: TRBJ2-7
CDR3aa: CASRGASYEQYF; CDR3nt: TGTGCCAGCAGGGGGGCCTCCTACGAGCAGTACTTC; abundance: -; d_gene: -; v_gene: TRBV2; j_gene: TRBJ2-7
CDR3aa: CASSEAFRLAHRGDTQYF; CDR3nt: TGTGCCAGCAGTGAAGCCTTCCGGCTAGCACACCGTGGAGATACGCAGTATTTT; abundance: -; d_gene: -; v_gene: TRBV2; j_gene: TRBJ2-3
CDR3aa: CASSGRGRSTEAFF; CDR3nt: TGTGCCAGCAGTGGGCGGGGAAGGAGCACTGAAGCTTTCTTT; abundance: -; d_gene: -; v_gene: TRBV2; j_gene: TRBJ1-1
CDR3aa: CASSLVPGGNQPQHF; CDR3nt: TGCGCCAGCAGCTTGGTCCCAGGCGGGAATCAGCCCCAGCATTTT; abundance: -; d_gene: -; v_gene: TRBV5-1; j_gene: TRBJ1-5
CDR3aa: CASSSTSGSRYEQYF; CDR3nt: TGCGCCAGCAGTTCGACTAGCGGGAGTAGATACGAGCAGTACTTC; abundance: -; d_gene: TRBD2; v_gene: TRBV10-2; j_gene: TRBJ2-7
CDR3aa: CASWRADTQYF; CDR3nt: TGTGCCAGCTGGAGGGCAGATACGCAGTATTTT; abundance: -; d_gene: -; v_gene: TRBV6-5; j_gene: TRBJ2-3
CDR3aa: CASSRGQEDGYTF; CDR3nt: TGTGCCAGCAGCAGAGGACAGGAGGATGGCTACACCTTC; abundance: -; d_gene: TRBD1; v_gene: TRBV6-5; j_gene: TRBJ1-2
CDR3aa: CASSFLGSSYNEQFF; CDR3nt: TGTGCCAGCAGTTTCTTGGGGAGCTCCTACAATGAGCAGTTCTTC; abundance: once; d_gene: -; v_gene: TRBV27; j_gene: TRBJ2-1
CDR3aa: CASSPRRELSLFEAFF; CDR3nt: TGTGCCAGCAGCCCCCGGCGGGAACTGAGTCTCTTTGAAGCTTTCTTT; abundance: -; d_gene: -; v_gene: TRBV7-9; j_gene: TRBJ1-1
CDR3aa: CASSRGALAGANTGELFF; CDR3nt: TGTGCCAGTAGTAGAGGGGCCCTAGCGGGAGCGAACACCGGGGAGCTGTTTTTT; abundance: -; d_gene: TRBD2; v_gene: TRBV19; j_gene: TRBJ2-2
CDR3aa: CASSPLGGNTEAFF; CDR3nt: TGTGCCAGCAGCCCTCTAGGGGGGAACACTGAAGCTTTCTTT; abundance: -; d_gene: -; v_gene: TRBV7-3; j_gene: TRBJ1-1
CDR3aa: CASSSQVFPNTGELFF; CDR3nt: TGTGCCAGCAGCTCTCAGGTGTTCCCGAACACCGGGGAGCTGTTTTTT; abundance: -; d_gene: -; v_gene: TRBV7-3; j_gene: TRBJ2-2
CDR3aa: CASSPSRDSSEQFF; CDR3nt: TGTGCCAGCAGCCCATCTAGGGACAGCAGTGAGCAGTTCTTC; abundance: once; d_gene: TRBD1; v_gene: TRBV7-3; j_gene: TRBJ2-1
CDR3aa: CASTPAAGANQPQHF; CDR3nt: TGTGCCAGCACTCCGGCGGCAGGGGCAAATCAGCCCCAGCATTTT; abundance: -; d_gene: -; v_gene: TRBV2; j_gene: TRBJ1-5
CDR3aa: CASSVVPGNTEAFF; CDR3nt: TGTGCCAGCAGCGTAGTACCCGGGAACACTGAAGCTTTCTTT; abundance: -; d_gene: -; v_gene: TRBV9; j_gene: TRBJ1-1
CDR3aa: CASSLSQGIDETQYF; CDR3nt: TGTGCCAGCAGCTTATCCCAGGGCATTGACGAGACCCAGTACTTC; abundance: -; d_gene: -; v_gene: TRBV7-9; j_gene: TRBJ2-5
CDR3aa: CASSAGVVTGEQYF; CDR3nt: TGTGCCAGCAGCGCGGGGGTTGTGACGGGCGAGCAGTACTTC; abundance: once; d_gene: -; v_gene: TRBV9; j_gene: TRBJ2-7
CDR3aa: CASSQVPGPYEQYF; CDR3nt: TGCGCCAGCAGCCAAGTCCCAGGTCCCTACGAGCAGTACTTC; abundance: -; d_gene: -; v_gene: TRBV4-3; j_gene: TRBJ2-7
CDR3aa: CSVEGPGTSFYGYTF; CDR3nt: TGCAGCGTTGAAGGCCCCGGGACAAGCTTTTATGGCTACACCTTC; abundance: -; d_gene: -; v_gene: TRBV29-1; j_gene: TRBJ1-2
CDR3aa: CASSQPRETGELFF; CDR3nt: TGCGCCAGCAGCCAACCCAGGGAAACCGGGGAGCTGTTTTTT; abundance: -; d_gene: -; v_gene: TRBV4-1; j_gene: TRBJ2-2
CDR3aa: CASSFPDRPYEQYF; CDR3nt: TGTGCCAGCAGTTTCCCTGACAGGCCCTACGAGCAGTACTTC; abundance: -; d_gene: -; v_gene: TRBV27; j_gene: TRBJ2-7
CDR3aa: CASSSPTGNQPQHF; CDR3nt: TGCGCCAGCAGCTCCCCGACAGGGAACCAGCCCCAGCATTTT; abundance: -; d_gene: TRBD1; v_gene: TRBV4-1; j_gene: TRBJ1-5
CDR3aa: CASKTGTGAYEQYF; CDR3nt: TGTGCCAGCAAAACTGGGACAGGGGCCTACGAGCAGTACTTC; abundance: -; d_gene: TRBD1; v_gene: TRBV2; j_gene: TRBJ2-7
CDR3aa: CASSPRDTEEETQYF; CDR3nt: TGCGCCAGCAGCCCCCGGGACACGGAGGAAGAGACCCAGTACTTC; abundance: -; d_gene: -; v_gene: TRBV5-1; j_gene: TRBJ2-5
CDR3aa: CASSYRGDEQFF; CDR3nt: TGTGCCAGCAGTTACAGGGGCGATGAGCAGTTCTTC; abundance: -; d_gene: -; v_gene: TRBV6-5; j_gene: TRBJ2-1
CDR3aa: CASSLRAGGTGELFF; CDR3nt: TGCGCCAGCAGCTTAAGGGCAGGGGGCACCGGGGAGCTGTTTTTT; abundance: -; d_gene: TRBD1; v_gene: TRBV5-1; j_gene: TRBJ2-2
CDR3aa: CASTRTLTGANTGELFF; CDR3nt: TGTGCCAGCACCCGAACCCTGACAGGGGCGAACACCGGGGAGCTGTTTTTT; abundance: few; d_gene: TRBD1; v_gene: TRBV9; j_gene: TRBJ2-2
CDR3aa: CASSYMTGSSSYEQYF; CDR3nt: TGTGCCAGCAGTTACATGACAGGATCCAGCTCCTACGAGCAGTACTTC; abundance: once; d_gene: -; v_gene: TRBV6-6; j_gene: TRBJ2-7
CDR3aa: CASKNPGTGEGDTQYF; CDR3nt: TGTGCCAGCAAGAACCCCGGGACAGGGGAGGGGGATACGCAGTATTTT; abundance: -; d_gene: TRBD1; v_gene: TRBV2; j_gene: TRBJ2-3
CDR3aa: CASSMGGASGNTIYF; CDR3nt: TGTGCCAGTAGTATGGGTGGGGCCTCTGGAAACACCATATATTTT; abundance: -; d_gene: -; v_gene: TRBV19; j_gene: TRBJ1-3
CDR3aa: CASSSGDSRSYEQYF; CDR3nt: TGCGCCAGCAGTTCCGGCGACAGCCGATCCTACGAGCAGTACTTC; abundance: -; d_gene: -; v_gene: TRBV5-1; j_gene: TRBJ2-7
CDR3aa: CASEIALGREPGNEQFF; CDR3nt: TGTGCCAGCGAAATTGCTCTTGGGCGGGAGCCTGGCAATGAGCAGTTCTTC; abundance: -; d_gene: TRBD2; v_gene: TRBV7-9; j_gene: TRBJ2-1
CDR3aa: CASSHFTQGNTEAFF; CDR3nt: TGCGCCAGCAGCCACTTCACGCAGGGGAACACTGAAGCTTTCTTT; abundance: -; d_gene: -; v_gene: TRBV4-1; j_gene: TRBJ1-1
CDR3aa: CASSVPLAGGSTDTQYF; CDR3nt: TGTGCCAGCAGCGTTCCACTAGCGGGAGGAAGCACAGATACGCAGTATTTT; abundance: -; d_gene: TRBD2; v_gene: TRBV9; j_gene: TRBJ2-3